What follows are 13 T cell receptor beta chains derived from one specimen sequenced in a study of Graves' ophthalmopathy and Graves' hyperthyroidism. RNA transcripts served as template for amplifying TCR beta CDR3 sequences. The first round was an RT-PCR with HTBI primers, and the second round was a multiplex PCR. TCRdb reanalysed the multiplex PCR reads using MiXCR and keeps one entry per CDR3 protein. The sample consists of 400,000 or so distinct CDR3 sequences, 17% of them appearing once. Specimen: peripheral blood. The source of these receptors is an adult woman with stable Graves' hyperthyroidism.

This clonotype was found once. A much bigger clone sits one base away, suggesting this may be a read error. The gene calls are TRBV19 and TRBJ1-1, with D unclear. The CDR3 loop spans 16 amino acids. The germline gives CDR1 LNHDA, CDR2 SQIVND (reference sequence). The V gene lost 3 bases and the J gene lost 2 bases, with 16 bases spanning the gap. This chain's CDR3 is CASSIGRILTNTEAFF. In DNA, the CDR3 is TGTGCCAGTAGTATTGGGCGCATTCTAACTAACACTGAAGCTTTCTTT.

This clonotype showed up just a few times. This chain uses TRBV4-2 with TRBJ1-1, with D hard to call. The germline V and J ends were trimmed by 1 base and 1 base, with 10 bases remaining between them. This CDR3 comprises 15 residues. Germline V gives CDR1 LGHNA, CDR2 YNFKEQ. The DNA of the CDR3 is TGTGCCAGCAGCCAAGTCGGGATTGGGAACACTGAAGCTTTCTTT. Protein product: CASSQVGIGNTEAFF.

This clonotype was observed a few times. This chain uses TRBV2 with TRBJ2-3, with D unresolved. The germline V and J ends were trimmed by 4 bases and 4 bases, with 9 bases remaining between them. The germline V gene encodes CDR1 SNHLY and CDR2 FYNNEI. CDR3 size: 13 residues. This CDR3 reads CASSAYWADTQYF. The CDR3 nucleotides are TGTGCCAGCAGTGCATATTGGGCAGATACGCAGTATTTT.

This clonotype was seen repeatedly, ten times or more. For the CDR3, the DNA is TGTGCCAGCAGTTACTTTTACGAGCAGTACTTC. Residues: CASSYFYEQYF. The rearrangement uses TRBV6-2 or TRBV6-3 and TRBJ2-7; no clear D. The CDR3 contains 11 residues. The germline gives CDR1 MNHEY, CDR2 SVGEGT. V was pared by 1 base and J by 4 bases, with 2 bases between.

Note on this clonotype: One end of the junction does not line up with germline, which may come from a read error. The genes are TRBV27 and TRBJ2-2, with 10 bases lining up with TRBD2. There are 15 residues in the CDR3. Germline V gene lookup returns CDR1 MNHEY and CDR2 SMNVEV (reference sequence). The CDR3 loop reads CAGSWGLAGAGELFF. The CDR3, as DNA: TGTGCCGGCAGTTGGGGTCTAGCGGGGGCCGGGGAGCTGTTTTTT.

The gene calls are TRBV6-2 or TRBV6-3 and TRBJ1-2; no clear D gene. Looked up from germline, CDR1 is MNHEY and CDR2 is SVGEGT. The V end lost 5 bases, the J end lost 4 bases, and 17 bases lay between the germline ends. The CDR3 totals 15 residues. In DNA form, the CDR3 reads TGTGCCAGCAGTCTTACGGAGAGCGGATTCTATGGCTACACCTTC. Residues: CASSLTESGFYGYTF.

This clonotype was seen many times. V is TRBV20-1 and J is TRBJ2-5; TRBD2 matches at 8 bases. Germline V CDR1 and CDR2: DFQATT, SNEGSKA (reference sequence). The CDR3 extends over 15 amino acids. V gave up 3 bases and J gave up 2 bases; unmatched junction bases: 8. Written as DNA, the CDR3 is TGCAGTGCTAGGCCCCGGGGGGGCGGGCAAGAGACCCAGTACTTC. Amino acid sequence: CSARPRGGGQETQYF.

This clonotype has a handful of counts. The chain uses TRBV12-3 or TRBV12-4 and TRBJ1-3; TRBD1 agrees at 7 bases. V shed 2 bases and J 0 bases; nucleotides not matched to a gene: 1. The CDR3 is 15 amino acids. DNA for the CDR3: TGTGCCAGCAGTTTAACAGGGGCCTCTGGAAACACCATATATTTT. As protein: CASSLTGASGNTIYF.

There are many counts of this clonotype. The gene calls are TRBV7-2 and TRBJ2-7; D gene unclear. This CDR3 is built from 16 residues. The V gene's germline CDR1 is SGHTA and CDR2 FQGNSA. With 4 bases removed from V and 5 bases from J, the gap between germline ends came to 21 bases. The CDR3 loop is CASSSIPVQEDDEQYF. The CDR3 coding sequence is TGTGCCAGCAGCTCTATACCGGTTCAGGAAGATGACGAGCAGTACTTC.

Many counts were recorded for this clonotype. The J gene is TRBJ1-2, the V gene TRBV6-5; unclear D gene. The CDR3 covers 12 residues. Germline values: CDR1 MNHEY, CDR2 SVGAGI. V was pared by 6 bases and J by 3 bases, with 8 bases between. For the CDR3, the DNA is TGTGCCAGCAGACGGAGACACTATGGCTACACCTTC. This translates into CASRRRHYGYTF.

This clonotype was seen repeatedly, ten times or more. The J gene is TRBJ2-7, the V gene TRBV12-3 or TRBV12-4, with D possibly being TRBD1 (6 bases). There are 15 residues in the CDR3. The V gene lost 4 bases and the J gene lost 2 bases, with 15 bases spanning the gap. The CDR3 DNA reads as TGTGCCAGCAGTTATGGAGTGACAGGTACCTACGAGCAGTACTTC. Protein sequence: CASSYGVTGTYEQYF.

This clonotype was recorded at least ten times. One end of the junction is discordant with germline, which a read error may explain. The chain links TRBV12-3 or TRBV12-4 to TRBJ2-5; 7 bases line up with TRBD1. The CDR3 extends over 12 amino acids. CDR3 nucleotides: TGTGCCAGCAGGAACAGGGGCGCTGGGCAGGTCTTC. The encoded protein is CASRNRGAGQVF.

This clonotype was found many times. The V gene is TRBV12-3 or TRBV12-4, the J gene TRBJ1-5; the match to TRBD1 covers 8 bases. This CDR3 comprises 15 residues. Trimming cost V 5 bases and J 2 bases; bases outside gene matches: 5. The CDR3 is CASSPGGRGNQPQHF. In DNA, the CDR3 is TGTGCCAGCAGTCCAGGGGGCAGGGGCAATCAGCCCCAGCATTTT.